This passage covers 22 T cell receptor beta chains from one sample sequenced in a study of T cell repertoires in cytomegalovirus infection. No antigen is known for these receptors. TCRdb processed the reads anew with MiXCR; each CDR3 protein has one entry. The sample yields fewer than 200,000 distinct CDR3 sequences, about a fifth seen once. The specimen was CD8+ T cells from cultured PBMCs, collected from culture after CMV antigen stimulation. The origin of the receptors is a human donor in good health (CMV status not recorded). Some clones in this sample may be carry-over from other donors' samples.

The chain joins TRBV7-9 to TRBJ2-2, with 7 bases lining up with TRBD1. Per germline, CDR1 SEHNR and CDR2 FQNEAQ (reference sequence). CDR3 length: 17 residues. V dropped 8 bases and J dropped 1; count of bases not matched to a gene: 13. CDR3 loop: CASGRLQGEWNTGELFF. The CDR3 DNA reads as TGTGCCAGCGGGCGGTTGCAGGGGGAATGGAACACCGGGGAGCTGTTTTTT.

This clonotype has only a few counts. The chain carries TRBV7-9 and TRBJ2-4, with 11 bases lining up with TRBD1. CDR3 length equals 16 residues. V trimming: 5 bases; J trimming: 3 bases; junction bases outside the gene matches: 6. The germline CDR1 and CDR2 sequences are SEHNR and FQNEAQ (reference sequence). This CDR3 reads CASSPGQGADKNIQYF. CDR3 coding DNA: TGTGCCAGCAGCCCCGGACAGGGGGCGGACAAAAACATTCAGTACTTC.

This clonotype was picked up a small number of times. The V call is TRBV4-3, the J call TRBJ2-1, with TRBD2 identical over 8 bases. The V gene end was trimmed by 4 bases and the J gene end by 11 bases; junction bases not matched to a gene: 7. The CDR3 extends over 13 amino acids. The germline gives CDR1 LGHNA, CDR2 YSLEER. The CDR3 DNA follows: TGCGCCAGCAGCCCCATCGTAGCGGGGAAGCAGTTCTTC. This translates into CASSPIVAGKQFF.

V is TRBV6-2 or TRBV6-3 and J is TRBJ1-1; unclear D gene. Trimming took 0 bases from V and 7 from J, leaving 6 bases between them. The CDR3 contains 12 residues. Looked up from germline, CDR1 is MNHEY and CDR2 is SVGEGT. The CDR3, as DNA: TGTGCCAGCAGTTACTCACGGGGTGAAGCTTTCTTT. It codes for CASSYSRGEAFF.

This sequence joins TRBV11-2 and TRBJ2-3; 16 positions agree with TRBD2. V lost 4 bases and J lost 2; bases outside the gene matches: 18. The CDR3 length is 22 residues. CDR1 is SGHAT, CDR2 FQNNGV, per germline. DNA for the CDR3: TGTGCCAGCAGCTCTCCTGGGTTAACCGGGACTAGCGGGGGGGTTTACACAGATACGCAGTATTTT. It encodes CASSSPGLTGTSGGVYTDTQYF.

The chain employs TRBV27 and TRBJ1-2; no firm D call. V lost 0 bases and J 8 bases, leaving 10 bases between the germline ends. The CDR3 length is 13 residues. Germline V gene lookup returns CDR1 MNHEY and CDR2 SMNVEV (reference sequence). CDR3 coding DNA: TGTGCCAGCAGTTTATCTGTGGTATCAGGCTACACCTTC. Translation: CASSLSVVSGYTF.

This clonotype has just a few counts. The chain is built from TRBV4-2 and TRBJ1-6; D gene uncertain. V was shortened by 0 bases and J by 5 bases, with 14 bases between the two germline ends. From germline, CDR1 is LGHNA and CDR2 YNFKEQ. The CDR3 has 17 amino acids. CDR3 loop: CASSQEVVITNNSPLHF. In DNA, the CDR3 is TGTGCCAGCAGCCAAGAAGTGGTTATAACCAATAATTCACCCCTCCACTTT.

This clonotype turned up a few times. The V call is TRBV4-3, the J call TRBJ2-1; D is unresolved. The CDR3 covers 12 residues. The V end lost 0 bases, the J end lost 8 bases, and 5 bases lay between the germline ends. Germline V lookup: CDR1 LGHNA, CDR2 YSLEER. The DNA of the CDR3 is TGCGCCAGCAGCCAAGATTTCCATGAGCAGTTCTTC. Protein product: CASSQDFHEQFF.

This clonotype has a count of ten or more. The chain combines TRBV28 with TRBJ1-1, with D perhaps TRBD1 (5 bases). The length of the CDR3 is 15 residues. CDR1 and CDR2 from the germline V gene are MDHEN and SYDVKM. V shed 2 bases and J shed 0 bases, with 10 bases lying between them. The CDR3 loop reads CASSLMRGLNTEAFF. The CDR3 nucleotides read TGTGCCAGCAGTTTAATGAGGGGACTGAACACTGAAGCTTTCTTT.

This chain connects TRBV6-1 to TRBJ2-7; D is perhaps TRBD1 (6 bases). The CDR3 has 12 residues. Germline CDR1 MNHNS, CDR2 SASEGT. Trimming removed 8 bases from V and 5 bases from J, with 13 bases in between. CDR3 in amino acids: CASPRGLDEQYF. CDR3 bases: TGTGCCAGCCCCAGGGGCTTAGACGAGCAGTACTTC.

The sample holds a few counts of this clonotype. This chain joins TRBV7-8 and TRBJ1-5, with TRBD1 matching over 8 bases. After removal of 2 bases from V and 4 bases from J, the junction contained 10 bases not matched to a gene. The CDR3 extends over 17 amino acids. Per the germline V gene, CDR1 is SGHVS and CDR2 is FQNEAQ. DNA of the CDR3: TGTGCCAGCAGCTTAAGTAGGACAGGGCGGAGGAATCAGCCCCAGCATTTT. Encoded protein: CASSLSRTGRRNQPQHF.

The chain carries TRBV12-3 or TRBV12-4 and TRBJ2-3; TRBD2 agrees at 12 bases. There are 15 residues in the CDR3. Unmatched junction bases numbered 5, after V lost 4 bases and J lost 6 bases. Written as DNA, the CDR3 is TGTGCCAGCAGTTCTAGCGGGGGGGCCATGGATACGCAGTATTTT. This gives the protein CASSSSGGAMDTQYF.

The CDR3 sequence is CASSLVGHEQFF. DNA for the CDR3: TGTGCCAGCAGTTTAGTTGGCCATGAGCAGTTCTTC. The chain links TRBV12-3 or TRBV12-4 to TRBJ2-1; D uncertain. This CDR3 comprises 12 residues. V gave up 1 base and J gave up 8 bases, with 6 bases separating them.

The rearrangement links TRBV7-6 to TRBJ2-6; D is tentatively TRBD1 or TRBD2 (5 bases each). Per germline, CDR1 SGHVS and CDR2 FNYEAQ. The CDR3 spans 18 residues. V dropped 4 bases and J dropped 2 bases, with 18 bases sitting between them. The CDR3 DNA reads TGTGCCAGCAGCTCGCCCCTCACTGGGGGTACTGGGGCCAACGTCCTGACTTTC. This sequence encodes CASSSPLTGGTGANVLTF.

This clonotype turned up a few times. The chain joins TRBV12-3 or TRBV12-4 to TRBJ1-1, with D possibly matching TRBD1 (5 bases). CDR3 length: 13 residues. V gave up 1 base and J gave up 6 bases, with 9 bases separating them. The CDR3 loop is CASSLGGASEAFF. The CDR3 region has the DNA TGTGCCAGCAGTTTAGGGGGCGCATCTGAAGCTTTCTTT.

V usage is TRBV12-3 or TRBV12-4 and J usage is TRBJ2-2; maybe TRBD2 (6 bases). This CDR3 has 14 residues. The V and J ends lost 4 bases and 7 bases respectively, with 13 bases between them. CDR3 nucleotide sequence: TGTGCCAGCAGTTCGGAGGGGACCGGCGGGGAGCTGTTTTTT. Residues: CASSSEGTGGELFF.

The chain combines TRBV7-9 with TRBJ2-3, with TRBD1 identical over 12 bases. V lost 5 bases, J lost 6 bases, and 9 bases stayed unmatched. CDR1 and CDR2 (germline): SEHNR, FQNEAQ (reference sequence). This CDR3 has 16 amino acids. CDR3 residues: CASSPHRDRGLDTQYF. CDR3 DNA: TGTGCCAGCAGCCCCCACCGGGACAGGGGGCTGGATACGCAGTATTTT.

The chain combines TRBV25-1 with TRBJ1-1, with 11 bases fitting TRBD1. CDR3 length: 15 residues. The J segment lost 4 bases and the V segment lost 1 base, leaving 2 bases of the junction unmatched. The germline V gene encodes CDR1 MGHDK and CDR2 SYGVNS. CDR3 sequence reads: CASSEWGTGGTEAFF. In nucleotides, the CDR3 is TGTGCCAGCAGTGAATGGGGGACAGGGGGCACTGAAGCTTTCTTT.

This clonotype was counted a few times. V gene TRBV7-8 combines with J gene TRBJ2-7, with TRBD1 identical over 8 bases. J gave up 2 bases and V 6 bases, and 9 bases lay outside the gene matches. This CDR3 region has 15 residues. Germline V gives CDR1 SGHVS, CDR2 FQNEAQ. The CDR3 DNA reads TGTGCCAGCAGGCATGGGACAGGCTACCCCTACGAGCAGTACTTC. Its translation is CASRHGTGYPYEQYF.

This clonotype has just a few counts. The chain has TRBV7-2 and TRBJ2-1; D uncertain. The CDR3 covers 13 residues. V was shortened by 3 bases and J by 3 bases, with 6 bases between the two germline ends. The germline V gene has CDR1 SGHTA and CDR2 FQGNSA. DNA for the CDR3: TGTGCCAGCAGCTTCGCAGACTACAATGAGCAGTTCTTC. As protein: CASSFADYNEQFF. The complete variable domain, with remaining parts taken from reference TRBV7-2 and TRBJ2-1, reads GAGVSQSPSNKVTEKGKDVELRCDPISGHTALYWYRQSLGQGLEFLIYFQGNSAPDKSGLPSDRFSAERTGGSVSTLTIQRTQQEDSAVYLCASSFADYNEQFFGPGTRLTVL.

This clonotype was observed a handful of times. This CDR3 reads CASSPPAGPSYEQYF. CDR3 nucleotides: TGTGCCAGCTCACCACCGGCAGGGCCGTCCTACGAGCAGTACTTC. V gene TRBV18 combines with J gene TRBJ2-7, with D perhaps TRBD1 (5 bases). The length of the CDR3 is 15 residues. Per germline, CDR1 KGHSH and CDR2 LQKENI. The ends were cut back, 0 bases at V and 1 base at J, with 10 bases in the middle.

J is TRBJ1-5 and V is TRBV6-1, with 12 bases matching TRBD1. From germline, CDR1 is MNHNS and CDR2 SASEGT. The junction had 4 bases not matched to a gene; V was cut back by 7 bases and J by 3 bases. This CDR3 region has 15 residues. CDR3: CASIRDRGPNQPQHF. CDR3 nucleotides: TGTGCCAGCATCCGGGACAGGGGGCCCAATCAGCCCCAGCATTTT.